This T cell receptor beta chain was captured in a study of T cells after yellow fever vaccination (dated by TCRdb to between 2018 and 2021). Background on the whole study: The SMART-Seq v4 Ultra Low Input RNA kit was used to prepare libraries from fractions with low cell numbers. Blood was collected at multiple timepoints before and after primary and secondary immunization, and bulk PBMC replicates and cell subsets were isolated. Two healthy male donors made up the cohort, one aged 18 to 30 years and the other aged 30 to 40 years. Bulk TCR alpha and beta repertoires were sequenced longitudinally to track T-cell clones before and after primary and booster YFV17D yellow fever vaccination.

This clonotype has a count of ten or more. This clone's antigen is unknown. Per-nucleotide qualities are absent, and no much larger clonotype sits a single base away. Read against the paper, the sample's treatment or condition label means: live attenuated yellow fever vaccine strain. At each blood-draw timepoint, two biological replicates of bulk PBMCs were collected. A standard Ficoll-Paque protocol was used to isolate PBMCs from peripheral blood. RNA was extracted with TriZol from bulk PBMCs, CD4 and CD8 fractions, and dextramer-positive and dextramer-negative fractions. V lost 6 bases and J lost 5 bases, and the count of bases not matched to a germline gene is 9. CDR1 and CDR2, looked up from the germline V gene, are SGHTA and FQGNSA. From its cysteine to its phenylalanine, the CDR3 spans 14 amino acids. Only the CDR3 portion is preserved as DNA: 42 bases, with reading frame beginning at the first base.

Instrument on record: Illumina NovaSeq 6000. TCR cDNA was synthesized by 5'RACE template switching, which introduced a universal primer site and unique molecular identifiers. Priming of cDNA synthesis was performed from both the TCR alpha and TCR beta constant segments. Libraries were amplified in two PCR steps, with sample barcodes and sequencing adapters added in the second step. Sequencing of libraries was performed on Illumina HiSeq 2500 (2x100 bp) or NovaSeq (2x150 bp). Processing in the source paper ran as follows. Demultiplexing of reads and collapsing into UMI consensus sequences were performed with MIGEC, and V(D)J alignment was carried out with MiXCR. Using edgeR on replicate PBMC samples, clonotypes were called vaccine-responding if FDR was below 0.01 and the log2 fold change was above 5 up to day 15. Each bulk clonotype received a CD4 or CD8 identity based on whether the sequenced CD4 or CD8 repertoire contained that clonotype at higher abundance. TCRdb handled the public reads itself, with Q25 trimming in fastp and clone calling in MiXCR, and kept productive beta chains. Merged by CDR3 protein, the rows form single entries marked with the most common genes and DNA. Here the V and J calls rest on TCRdb's processing, not on the authors' analysis. This sample holds fewer than 350,000 distinct CDR3 sequences; around 3.6% were observed only once. Around a quarter of the sample is in the top ten clones.

Here is what the overall study found, with its caveats: A small share of clonotypes was detected in both CD4 and CD8 compartments, with the overlap likely arising from convergent recombination. The secondary T-cell response was found to be weaker but faster than the primary response, with a peak reached on day 5 rather than on day 15. Most clones expanded after primary vaccination (almost 98% of CD4 and 88% of CD8) were re-detected after the booster, suggesting that broad memory maintenance occurred. Because abundant contaminating clonotypes from the bulk population could be contained in FACS-sorted repertoires, computational filtering was required. Because only a couple of donors were included in the study, the extent to which the findings can be generalized is limited.

The origin of this receptor is a man in his late teens or twenties who received the YFV17D yellow fever vaccine. Sequences were derived from PBMCs, sampled on the day of the yellow fever booster vaccination. The chain is made from TRBV7-2 and TRBJ2-5, and 7 bases in between align with TRBD1. The CDR3 amino acid sequence is: CASRRTTGLETQYF. In nucleotide form, the sequence is TGTGCCAGCAGGCGAACGACAGGGTTGGAGACCCAGTACTTC.